Below, 7 T cell receptor beta chains from the same sample are listed, as sequenced in a study of OX40 agonist ivuxolimab in advanced cancers. The table came from immunoSEQ multiplex PCR; TCRdb's copy has only in-frame clones and leaves some out. The sample has 91,000 or so clones, approximately 93% seen once; the top ten hold roughly 0.17%. Specimen: CD4+ or CD8+ T cells sorted from blood, collected in a trial of the OX40 agonist ivuxolimab. The source of these receptors is an adult with an advanced solid tumor such as melanoma, head and neck, liver or kidney cancer.

This chain joins TRBV7-3 and TRBJ1-1; D may be TRBD1 (5 bases). The germline V and J ends were trimmed by 2 bases and 10 bases, with 14 bases remaining between them. The germline gives CDR1 SGHTA, CDR2 FQGTGA. CDR3 length equals 13 residues. Here the CDR3 reads CASSLPGARRAFF. CDR3 nucleotide sequence: TGTGCCAGCAGCTTACCCGGGGCCCGGCGAGCTTTCTTT.

The rearrangement links TRBV7-2 to TRBJ2-7, with TRBD1 matching 9 bases. This CDR3 has 15 residues. Germline-derived CDR1 and CDR2 are SGHTA and FQGNSA. V gave up 3 bases and J gave up 1 base; unmatched junction bases: 4. The CDR3 is CASSLTGTGSYEQYF. CDR3 sequence (DNA): TGTGCCAGCAGCTTGACCGGGACAGGGTCCTACGAGCAGTACTTC.

The chain couples TRBV7-3 to TRBJ1-5; no clear D gene. V was clipped by 3 bases and J by 5 bases, with 8 bases between them. Looked up from germline, CDR1 is SGHTA and CDR2 is FQGTGA. The CDR3 spans 13 residues. The CDR3 region has the DNA TGTGCCAGCAGCTTGTCCGGGGATCAGCCCCAGCATTTT. Translating it yields CASSLSGDQPQHF.

CDR3 region: CASSTRSPLAGGYTF. The CDR3 DNA sequence: TGTGCCAGCAGCACACGTAGCCCCTTGGCCGGAGGCTACACCTTC. The chain links TRBV7-2 to TRBJ1-2; no firm D call. The CDR3 has 15 amino acids. Trimming left V 5 bases short and J 8 bases short, with 21 bases between. The germline V gene encodes CDR1 SGHTA and CDR2 FQGNSA.

The gene calls are TRBV25-1 and TRBJ1-2; 11 bases map to TRBD1. CDR1 is MGHDK, CDR2 SYGVNS, per germline. The V segment lost 5 bases and the J segment 2 bases; nucleotides outside the gene matches: 1. The CDR3 is 14 residues long. CDR3 protein: CASSRTGGNYGYTF. The CDR3 nucleotides read TGTGCCAGCAGTCGGACAGGGGGCAACTATGGCTACACCTTC.

The gene calls are TRBV5-1 and TRBJ1-6; D is ambiguous. This CDR3 has 20 residues. Between the trimmed V and J ends, which lost 2 bases and 0 bases, there was a span of 21 bases. The germline V gene encodes CDR1 SGHRS and CDR2 YFSETQ. The CDR3 bases are TGCGCCAGCAGCTTACTTTCCGGACCAAAAACTAGCTCCTATAATTCACCCCTCCACTTT. This gives the protein CASSLLSGPKTSSYNSPLHF.

V and J are TRBV6-5 and TRBJ1-3; D unclear. V lost 4 bases and J lost 1, with 8 bases in between. The CDR3 runs to 14 residues. Germline CDR1 is MNHEY and CDR2 is SVGAGI. The CDR3 DNA sequence: TGTGCCAGCAGTTTATCGGTTTCTGGAAACACCATATATTTT. It encodes CASSLSVSGNTIYF.